These 19 T cell receptor beta chains were sequenced from one sample in a study of vaccination effects on CD4 cells after COVID-19. Their target antigens are unknown. TCRdb's table, derived via immunoSEQ multiplex PCR, lists solely in-frame clones and lacks some. The repertoire holds tens of thousands of clones, with 73% as singletons. Culture proceeded for 10 days, and CD4+ T cells were then isolated. It was two doses of either the BNT162b2 or mRNA-1273 vaccine that participants received. Sequences were derived from CD4+ T cells from PBMCs cultured without peptide, sampled after COVID-19 vaccination. The receptor source for this set is a human donor who received a COVID-19 vaccine.

V gene TRBV3-1 (or the pseudogene TRBV3-2) combines with J gene TRBJ2-1; TRBD2 matches at 8 bases. The germline V gene has CDR1 LGHDT and CDR2 YNNKEL (reference sequence). The CDR3 totals 13 residues. The trim removed 11 bases at V and 7 bases at J, leaving 10 bases unmatched. DNA for the CDR3: TGTGCCTGTAGCGGGGATGGAGGGAATGAGCAGTTCTTC. Translation gives CACSGDGGNEQFF.

The chain joins TRBV6-5 to TRBJ1-1; maybe TRBD1 (6 bases). CDR1 and CDR2 from the germline V gene are MNHEY and SVGAGI. CDR3 length: 13 amino acids. V was pared by 7 bases and J by 5 bases, with 14 bases between. The CDR3 loop reads CASTHRVETEAFF. The CDR3, as DNA: TGTGCCAGCACCCACAGGGTTGAAACTGAAGCTTTCTTT.

A few counts support this clone. The chain uses TRBV4-3 and TRBJ2-2; 9 positions match TRBD2. With V trimmed by 2 bases and J by 4 bases, 8 bases remained unmatched. The CDR3 covers 17 residues. From germline, CDR1 is LGHNA and CDR2 YSLEER. CDR3 region: CASSQRSSGEGTGELFF. The DNA for the CDR3 is TGCGCCAGCAGCCAACGATCTAGCGGGGAGGGCACCGGGGAGCTGTTTTTT.

The chain combines TRBV5-1 with TRBJ2-6; D ambiguous. CDR1 is SGHRS and CDR2 is YFSETQ in the germline V gene. Trimming took 0 bases from V and 0 from J, leaving 7 bases between them. The CDR3 contains 16 residues. CDR3 protein: CASSLVINSGANVLTF. CDR3 bases: TGCGCCAGCAGCTTGGTGATTAACTCTGGGGCCAACGTCCTGACTTTC.

V is TRBV2 and J is TRBJ1-2; perhaps TRBD1 as D (5 bases). The CDR3 runs 16 residues. CDR1 and CDR2 from the germline V gene are SNHLY and FYNNEI. V was pared by 8 bases and J by 3 bases, with 22 bases between. CDR3 residues: CASRAEAGRGDYGYTF. DNA for the CDR3: TGTGCCAGCCGGGCAGAGGCAGGGCGGGGTGACTATGGCTACACCTTC.

Only a few counts were recorded for this clone. The V call is TRBV4-1, the J call TRBJ2-1; D perhaps matches TRBD2 (6 bases). This CDR3 comprises 17 residues. CDR1 and CDR2 (germline): MGHRA, YSYEKL. Trimming shortened V by 0 bases and J by 4 bases, and 16 bases separated the two germline ends. This chain's CDR3 is CASSQDHGGASYNEQFF. For the CDR3, the DNA is TGCGCCAGCAGCCAAGATCACGGCGGGGCCTCTTACAATGAGCAGTTCTTC.

The CDR3 sequence: CASSQTGTSFWNTQYF. DNA of the CDR3: TGTGCCAGCAGCCAAACCGGGACTAGCTTCTGGAATACGCAGTATTTT. The V and J genes are TRBV4-2 and TRBJ2-3; 9 nucleotides align to TRBD2. J was trimmed by 7 bases and V by 2 bases; bases with no gene match: 10. Looked up from germline, CDR1 is LGHNA and CDR2 is YNFKEQ. CDR3 length: 16 residues.

The V gene is TRBV2, the J gene TRBJ1-2; 7 bases match TRBD1. V lost 2 bases and J lost 5; bases outside the gene matches: 8. The CDR3 spans 15 residues. CDR1 is SNHLY, CDR2 FYNNEI, per germline. The CDR3 DNA reads as TGTGCCAGCAGTGAAACACAGGGGCGATTATATGGCTACACCTTC. Its protein is CASSETQGRLYGYTF.

The chain has TRBV7-9 and TRBJ2-5, with TRBD2 matching 10 bases. Germline assignment: CDR1 SEHNR and CDR2 FQNEAQ (reference sequence). After removal of 8 bases from V and 4 bases from J, the junction contained 4 bases not matched to a gene. The CDR3 has 13 amino acids. The CDR3 DNA reads TGTGCCAGCTTGGTAGCGGGGGGAGAGACCCAGTACTTC. Residues: CASLVAGGETQYF. The complete variable domain, with remaining parts taken from reference TRBV7-9 and TRBJ2-5, reads DTGVSQNPRHKITKRGQNVTFRCDPISEHNRLYWYRQTLGQGPEFLTYFQNEAQLEKSRLLSDRFSAERPKGSFSTLEIQRTEQGDSAMYLCASLVAGGETQYFGPGTRLLVL.

The rearrangement links TRBV24-1 to TRBJ2-1, with 11 bases fitting TRBD2. Germline loops: CDR1 KGHDR, CDR2 SFDVKD. The CDR3 covers 16 residues. J lost 4 bases, V lost 4 bases, and 5 bases had no gene match. The CDR3 sequence is CATSDPTSGGYNEQFF. The CDR3 DNA follows: TGTGCCACCAGTGACCCAACTAGCGGGGGATACAATGAGCAGTTCTTC.

The chain carries TRBV6-6 and TRBJ1-1; D might be TRBD1 (6 bases). V lost 5 bases to trimming and J lost 4 bases, with 26 bases between them. CDR1 is MNHNY, CDR2 SVGAGI, per germline (reference sequence). CDR3 length: 18 amino acids. CDR3 DNA sequence: TGTGCCAGCAGTCATCCGCCCATCTATCGACAGGATCCCACTGAAGCTTTCTTT. It codes for CASSHPPIYRQDPTEAFF.

The rearrangement uses TRBV4-3 and TRBJ2-3; D gene ambiguous. Trimming shortened V by 2 bases and J by 6 bases, and 9 bases separated the two germline ends. Germline assignment: CDR1 LGHNA and CDR2 YSLEER. This CDR3 region has 13 residues. The CDR3 sequence: CASSQLTADTQYF. Written as DNA, the CDR3 is TGCGCCAGCAGCCAACTCACCGCGGATACGCAGTATTTT.

This rearrangement joins TRBV24-1 to TRBJ1-5; D may be TRBD1 (6 bases). The CDR3 runs 16 residues. The germline gives CDR1 KGHDR, CDR2 SFDVKD. The ends were cut back, 9 bases at V and 2 bases at J, with 19 bases in the middle. DNA of the CDR3: TGTGCCACCTCACCTGGGGGGAAGGGGGGCAATCAGCCCCAGCATTTT. This codes for CATSPGGKGGNQPQHF.

The rearrangement uses TRBV7-9 and TRBJ2-7; D remains unclear. This CDR3 is 13 amino acids long. Germline CDR1 SEHNR, CDR2 FQNEAQ (reference sequence). Trimming cost V 2 bases and J 3 bases, with 8 bases left between them. The CDR3 is CASSLSGYYEQYV. DNA of the CDR3: TGTGCCAGCAGCTTATCCGGATACTACGAGCAGTACGTC.

The gene calls are TRBV6-1 and TRBJ1-2; the match to TRBD1 covers 7 bases. This CDR3 is 15 amino acids long. Germline-derived CDR1 and CDR2 are MNHNS and SASEGT. V was clipped by 3 bases and J by 5 bases; unmatched bases: 9. CDR3 loop: CASSERTGGKYGYTF. The CDR3 nucleotides are TGTGCCAGCAGTGAGAGGACAGGAGGGAAGTATGGCTACACCTTC.

The DNA of the CDR3 is TGTGCCAGCAGCCAACGTCAGGGGAATCAGCCCCAGCATTTT. Encoded protein: CASSQRQGNQPQHF. The chain employs TRBV3-1 (or the pseudogene TRBV3-2) and TRBJ1-5, with a weak D call TRBD1 (6 bases). Deletions cut 2 bases from V and 4 bases from J, with 9 bases between. This CDR3 comprises 14 residues. Looked up from germline, CDR1 is LGHDT and CDR2 is YNNKEL (reference sequence).

The chain couples TRBV10-1 to TRBJ2-3; D may correspond to TRBD1 or TRBD2 (6 bases each). The CDR3 spans 14 residues. Trimming removed 3 bases at V and 3 bases at J, with 10 bases between. Looked up from germline, CDR1 is WNHNN and CDR2 is SYGVQD (reference sequence). The CDR3 nucleotides read TGCGCCAGCAGTGACCGAGGGGGGACAGATACGCAGTATTTT. Its protein is CASSDRGGTDTQYF.

This chain joins TRBV24-1 and TRBJ2-1, with 8 positions matching TRBD2. CDR1 and CDR2 from the germline V gene are KGHDR and SFDVKD. V lost 3 bases to trimming and J lost 7 bases; unmatched junction nucleotides: 7. This CDR3 is built from 15 residues. In DNA form, the CDR3 reads TGTGCCACCAGTGATCCGGGACTAGGGGGAAATGAGCAGTTCTTC. Protein sequence: CATSDPGLGGNEQFF.

The chain recombines TRBV24-1 with TRBJ2-2; D gene ambiguous. Trimming removed 3 bases at V and 4 bases at J, with 11 bases between. Germline lookup yields CDR1 KGHDR and CDR2 SFDVKD. This CDR3 region has 15 residues. The DNA for the CDR3 is TGTGCCACCAGTGATATAGGGTCAAGCACCGGGGAGCTGTTTTTT. The encoded protein is CATSDIGSSTGELFF.